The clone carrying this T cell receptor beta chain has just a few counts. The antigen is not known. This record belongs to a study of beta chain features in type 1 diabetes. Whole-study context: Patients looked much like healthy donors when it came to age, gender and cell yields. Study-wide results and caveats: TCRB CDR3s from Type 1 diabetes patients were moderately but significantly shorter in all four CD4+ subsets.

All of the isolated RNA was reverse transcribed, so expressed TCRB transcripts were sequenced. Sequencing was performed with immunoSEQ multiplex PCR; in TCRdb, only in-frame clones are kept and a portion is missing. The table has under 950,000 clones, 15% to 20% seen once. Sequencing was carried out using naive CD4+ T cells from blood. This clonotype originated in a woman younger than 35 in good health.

The CDR3 region is CASSYEGQGARTEAFF. The CDR3 bases are TGTGCCAGCAGTTACGAAGGACAGGGGGCTAGAACTGAAGCTTTCTTT. The gene calls are TRBV6-5 and TRBJ1-1; 11 bases line up with TRBD1. This CDR3 has 16 residues. Per germline, CDR1 MNHEY and CDR2 SVGAGI. With V trimmed by 2 bases and J by 5 bases, 7 bases remained unmatched.